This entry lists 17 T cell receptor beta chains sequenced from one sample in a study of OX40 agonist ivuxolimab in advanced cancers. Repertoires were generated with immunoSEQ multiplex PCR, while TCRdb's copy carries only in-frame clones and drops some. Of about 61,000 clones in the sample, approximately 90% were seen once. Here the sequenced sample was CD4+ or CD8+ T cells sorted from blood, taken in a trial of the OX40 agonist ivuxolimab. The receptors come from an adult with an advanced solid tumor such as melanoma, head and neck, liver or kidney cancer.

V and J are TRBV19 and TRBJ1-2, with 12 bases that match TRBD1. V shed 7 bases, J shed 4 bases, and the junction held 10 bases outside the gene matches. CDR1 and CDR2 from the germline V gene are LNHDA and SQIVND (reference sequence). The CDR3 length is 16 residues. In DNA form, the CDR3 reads TGTGCCAGTACTACTGCCGGGACAGGGGGCTCCTATGGCTACACCTTC. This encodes CASTTAGTGGSYGYTF.

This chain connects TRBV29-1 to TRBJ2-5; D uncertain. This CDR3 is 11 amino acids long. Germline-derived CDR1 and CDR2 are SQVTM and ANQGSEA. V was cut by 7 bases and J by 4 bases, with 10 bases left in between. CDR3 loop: CSARIGETQYF. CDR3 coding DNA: TGCAGCGCCCGGATAGGAGAGACCCAGTACTTC.

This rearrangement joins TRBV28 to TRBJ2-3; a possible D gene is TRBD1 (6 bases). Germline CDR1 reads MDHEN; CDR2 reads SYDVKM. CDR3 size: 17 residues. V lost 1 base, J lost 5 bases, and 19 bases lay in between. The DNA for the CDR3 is TGTGCCAGCAGTTTATTTGGTGGGGGCGGTCTCGTAGATACGCAGTATTTT. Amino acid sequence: CASSLFGGGGLVDTQYF.

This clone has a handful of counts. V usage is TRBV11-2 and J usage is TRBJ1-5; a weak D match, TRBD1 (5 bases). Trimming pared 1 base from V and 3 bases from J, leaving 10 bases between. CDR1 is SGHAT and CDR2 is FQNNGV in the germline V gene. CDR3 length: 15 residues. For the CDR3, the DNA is TGTGCCAGCAGCTTAGCAGCGGGACTCAATCAGCCCCAGCATTTT. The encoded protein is CASSLAAGLNQPQHF.

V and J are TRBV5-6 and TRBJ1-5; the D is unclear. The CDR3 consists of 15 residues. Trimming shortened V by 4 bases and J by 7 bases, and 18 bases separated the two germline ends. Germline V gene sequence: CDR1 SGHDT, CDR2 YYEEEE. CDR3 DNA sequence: TGTGCCAGCAGCATTTACCTACGTGGAAGGCAGCCCCAGCATTTT. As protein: CASSIYLRGRQPQHF.

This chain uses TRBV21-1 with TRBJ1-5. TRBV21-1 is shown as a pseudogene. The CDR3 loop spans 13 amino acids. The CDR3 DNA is TGTGCCAGCAGCAAAGTCGGAACTGTGCCCCAGCATTTT. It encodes CASSKVGTVPQHF.

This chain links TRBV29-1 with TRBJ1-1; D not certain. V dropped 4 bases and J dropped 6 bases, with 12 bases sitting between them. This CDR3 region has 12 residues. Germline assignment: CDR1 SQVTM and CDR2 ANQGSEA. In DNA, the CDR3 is TGCAGCGTTGGAGACGGGGTGGCTGAAGCTTTCTTT. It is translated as CSVGDGVAEAFF. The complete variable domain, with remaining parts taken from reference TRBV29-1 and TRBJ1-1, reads SAVISQKPSRDICQRGTSLTIQCQVDSQVTMMFWYRQQPGQSLTLIATANQGSEATYESGFVIDKFPISRPNLTFSTLTVSNMSPEDSSIYLCSVGDGVAEAFFGQGTRLTVV.

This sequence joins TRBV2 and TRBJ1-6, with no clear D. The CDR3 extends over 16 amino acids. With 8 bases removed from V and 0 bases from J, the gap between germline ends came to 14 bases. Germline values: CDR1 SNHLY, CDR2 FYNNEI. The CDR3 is CASLTDGSSYNSPLHF. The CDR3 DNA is TGTGCCAGCCTCACCGACGGGAGCTCCTATAATTCACCCCTCCACTTT.

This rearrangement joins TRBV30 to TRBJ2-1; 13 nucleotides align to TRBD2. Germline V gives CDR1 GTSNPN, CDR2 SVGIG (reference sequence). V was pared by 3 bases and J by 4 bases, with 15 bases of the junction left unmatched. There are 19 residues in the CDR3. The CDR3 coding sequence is TGTGCCTGGAGCGCCGGACTAGCGGGGGCTGAAGTATTTTACAATGAGCAGTTCTTC. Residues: CAWSAGLAGAEVFYNEQFF.

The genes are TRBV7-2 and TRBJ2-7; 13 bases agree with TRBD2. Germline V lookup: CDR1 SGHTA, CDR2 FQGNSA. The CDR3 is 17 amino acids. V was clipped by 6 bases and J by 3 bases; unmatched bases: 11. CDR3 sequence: CASRPTGTSGTNYEQYF. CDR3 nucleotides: TGTGCCAGCAGGCCTACCGGGACTAGCGGGACTAACTACGAGCAGTACTTC.

The CDR3 protein is CASSTFRSSGANVLTF. Here the CDR3 DNA reads TGTGCCAGCAGCACGTTCAGAAGCTCTGGGGCCAACGTCCTGACTTTC. The genes are TRBV5-6 and TRBJ2-6; D gene uncertain. CDR1 is SGHDT and CDR2 is YYEEEE in the germline V gene. Trimming took 4 bases from V and 0 from J, leaving 11 bases between them. This CDR3 region has 16 residues.

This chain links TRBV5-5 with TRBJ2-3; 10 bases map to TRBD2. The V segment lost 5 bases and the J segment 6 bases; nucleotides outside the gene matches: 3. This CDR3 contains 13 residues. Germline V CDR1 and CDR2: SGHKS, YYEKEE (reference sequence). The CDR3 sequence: CASRTSGMDTQYF. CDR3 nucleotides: TGTGCCAGCAGAACTAGCGGGATGGATACGCAGTATTTT. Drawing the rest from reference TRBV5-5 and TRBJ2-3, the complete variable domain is DAGVTQSPTHLIKTRGQQVTLRCSPISGHKSVSWYQQVLGQGPQFIFQYYEKEERGRGNFPDRFSARQFPNYSSELNVNALLLGDSALYLCASRTSGMDTQYFGPGTRLTVL.

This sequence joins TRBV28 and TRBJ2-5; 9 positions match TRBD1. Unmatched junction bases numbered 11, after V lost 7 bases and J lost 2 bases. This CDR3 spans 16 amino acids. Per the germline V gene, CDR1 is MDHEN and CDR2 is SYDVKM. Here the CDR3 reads CASIVGTGMDQETQYF. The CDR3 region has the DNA TGTGCCAGCATTGTCGGGACAGGGATGGATCAAGAGACCCAGTACTTC. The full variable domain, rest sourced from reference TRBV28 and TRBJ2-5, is DVKVTQSSRYLVKRTGEKVFLECVQDMDHENMFWYRQDPGLGLRLIYFSYDVKMKEKGDIPEGYSVSREKKERFSLILESASTNQTSMYLCASIVGTGMDQETQYFGPGTRLLVL.

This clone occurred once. CDR3 residues: CASSFEERGTQYF. The DNA of the CDR3 is TGTGCCAGCAGCTTTGAAGAGCGTGGGACCCAGTACTTC. The rearrangement uses TRBV11-2 and TRBJ2-5; D is unresolved. Germline V gene lookup returns CDR1 SGHAT and CDR2 FQNNGV. This CDR3 contains 13 residues. Trimming removed 3 bases at V and 7 bases at J, with 12 bases between.

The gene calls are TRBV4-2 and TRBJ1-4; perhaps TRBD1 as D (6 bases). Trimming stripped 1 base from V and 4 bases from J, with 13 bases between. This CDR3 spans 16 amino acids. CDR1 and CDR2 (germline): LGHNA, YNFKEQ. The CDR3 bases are TGTGCCAGCAGCCAAGCGCAGGGGACCTTTAATGAAAAACTGTTTTTT. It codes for CASSQAQGTFNEKLFF.

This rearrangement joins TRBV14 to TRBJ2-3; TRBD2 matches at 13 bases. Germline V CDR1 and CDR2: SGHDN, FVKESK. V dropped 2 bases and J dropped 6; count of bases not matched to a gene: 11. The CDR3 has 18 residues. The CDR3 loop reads CASSQPPRTSGSSDTQYF. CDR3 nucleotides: TGTGCCAGCAGCCAACCACCCCGGACTAGCGGGAGTTCTGATACGCAGTATTTT. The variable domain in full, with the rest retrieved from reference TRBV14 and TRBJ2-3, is EAGVTQFPSHSVIEKGQTVTLRCDPISGHDNLYWYRRVMGKEIKFLLHFVKESKQDESGMPNNRFLAERTGGTYSTLKVQPAELEDSGVYFCASSQPPRTSGSSDTQYFGPGTRLTVL.

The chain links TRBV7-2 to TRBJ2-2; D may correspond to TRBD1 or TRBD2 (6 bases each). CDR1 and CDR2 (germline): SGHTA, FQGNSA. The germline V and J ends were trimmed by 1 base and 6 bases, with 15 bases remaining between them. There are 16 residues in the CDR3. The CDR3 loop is CASSLEIWGAAGELFF. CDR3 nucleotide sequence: TGTGCCAGCAGCTTAGAGATATGGGGGGCGGCCGGGGAGCTGTTTTTT.